This T cell receptor beta chain was sequenced in a study of post-analysis software for immune sequencing data (dated by TCRdb to the mid-2010s). Regarding the complete study: The recorded disease courses included relapsing-remitting, secondary progressive and progressive-relapsing multiple sclerosis, and some patients had no subtype annotation. The multiple sclerosis patient repertoires were compared with approximately 11 previously published healthy control repertoires from donors aged about 6 to 26 years. A subset of samples was prepared in parallel using single-end sample barcoding, then pooled and co-amplified after Illumina adapter ligation.

Receptor libraries were prepared by PCR. This sample was sequenced with an Illumina HiSeq 2500. To reduce PCR and sequencing biases, unique molecular identifiers were incorporated into the TCR beta cDNA libraries. Roughly 0.5 million cDNA molecules were obtained per 1 to 10 million input T cells, so each molecule approximated one T cell. The same protocol used for the earlier healthy control dataset was applied to prepare and sequence the patient libraries. Samples belonging to the same batch were prepared together, multiplexed and sequenced on a shared HiSeq lane. The authors' pipeline ran thus. Raw barcoded reads were processed with MIGEC, and single-read molecular identifier groups were discarded before consensus assembly and CDR3 extraction. VDJtools was used for post-analysis of the clonotype tables, and diversity was normalized by down-sampling every dataset to the size of the smallest sample. In repertoire overlap clustering, CDR3 amino acid sequences, but not nucleotide sequences, were matched to correct batch-related cross-sample contamination. The raw public data were reprocessed by TCRdb itself: fastp quality trimming at Q25, MiXCR clonotype calling, in-frame beta chains only. One record per CDR3 amino acid sequence lists the most common genes and DNA. V and J calls and clone size were set by TCRdb, not the authors. The sample table contains fewer than 600,000 distinct CDR3 sequences; only one count was recorded for around 40% of them. The top ten clones comprise 12% of the sample.

Cut back by 0 bases and 0 bases, the V and J ends lie 8 bases apart. The germline V gene specifies KGHSH as CDR1 and LQKENI as CDR2. The CDR3 holds 15 amino acids from the cysteine to the phenylalanine. The sequence is cut down to CDR3 DNA, 45 bases in frame from base 1. Points on this clonotype: Its antigen is still unknown. It has no much larger one-base neighbor in the sample; base qualities were not kept.

The research as a whole found: A handful of TRBV segments, including TRBV5-6, TRBV5-1 and TRBV20-1, were significantly more frequent in patients than controls. Direct clustering with F measure showed strong co-clustering of samples prepared in the same batch, prompting a batch-effect correction. Multiple sclerosis patients had significantly lower normalized Chao1 diversity than controls, a result that suggests substantial peripheral T-cell clonal expansion. The control group was slightly older than the multiple sclerosis patient group.

To demonstrate the VDJtools post-analysis software, the study profiled TCR beta repertoires from the peripheral blood of some 13 young patients with multiple sclerosis. The multiple sclerosis patients were children and adolescents ranging in age from roughly 6 to 16 years. The V gene is TRBV18 and the J gene is TRBJ1-2; TRBD1 is possibly the D segment (5 matching bases). The material sequenced was blood. The TCR sequence derives from a girl between 5 and 17 years old with multiple sclerosis. The DNA is TGTGCCAGCTCACCACCGGGGGGAGCTAACTATGGCTACACCTTC. Protein translation: CASSPPGGANYGYTF.